This is a list of T cell receptor beta chains from one sample in a study of T cell repertoires in cytomegalovirus infection. MiXCR, applied by TCRdb to the reads, yields one record per CDR3 protein. The sample yields about 900,000 distinct CDR3 sequences, under 40% seen once. Their cognate antigens are unknown. The material was cultured CD8+ T cells from PBMCs, obtained from culture after CMV antigen stimulation. The source is a human donor in good health (CMV status not recorded). Some clones in this sample may be carry-over from other donors' samples. Both conserved end residues are part of each CDR3. The D gene is left open where the match is weak. Where a row states a size, it is once, few, many or the class of an expanded clone; other rows omit it.

D,V,J,size,DNA,CDR3
TRBD1,TRBV11-2,TRBJ1-5,few,TGTGCCAGCAGCTCCACAGGGGGTCTGTTCCAGCCCCAGCATTTT,CASSSTGGLFQPQHF
TRBD2,TRBV7-9,TRBJ2-5,few,TGTGCCAGCATCCCCAAGGACGGGGGGATTGAGACCCAGTACTTC,CASIPKDGGIETQYF
-,TRBV7-6,TRBJ1-5,once,TGTGCCAGCAGCTTAGGGGGAGGGGATTGGAGCAATCAGCCCCAGCATTTT,CASSLGGGDWSNQPQHF
TRBD2,TRBV6-6,TRBJ2-4,-,TGTGCCACGGAACAACTAGCGGGGGACAAAAACATTCAGTACTTC,CATEQLAGDKNIQYF
TRBD1,TRBV27,TRBJ1-2,-,TGTGCCAGCAGTTTAACTGGGACAGGCGGTGACTATGGCTACACCTTC,CASSLTGTGGDYGYTF
-,TRBV4-3,TRBJ2-4,-,TGCGCCAGCAGTCAGGCGACAGGTCGAGAAAACATTCAGTACTTC,CASSQATGRENIQYF
-,TRBV12-3/TRBV12-4,TRBJ2-1,-,TGTGCCAGCAGTTTTTCCTTCGGGGTCTACAATGAGCAGTTCTTC,CASSFSFGVYNEQFF
TRBD1,TRBV6-1,TRBJ1-6,-,TGTGCCAACAGTGTTCACCGGGACAGGGGCAGCTATAATTCACCCCTCCACTTT,CANSVHRDRGSYNSPLHF
-,TRBV10-2,TRBJ2-7,-,TGCGCCAGCAGAGACCTACCCAGGGCCGACGAGCAGTACTTC,CASRDLPRADEQYF
-,TRBV19,TRBJ2-5,-,TGTGCCAGTAATGTCCGGGACCGTGTACAAGAGACCCAGTACTTC,CASNVRDRVQETQYF
-,TRBV5-3,TRBJ1-5,-,TGTGCCAGCAGCGGCGAACGACAGTTTAGCAATCAGCCCCAGCATTTT,CASSGERQFSNQPQHF
-,TRBV6-5,TRBJ2-7,-,TGTGCCAGCAGTCGTGACTACTCCCCGGGGAGGCAGTACTTC,CASSRDYSPGRQYF
-,TRBV7-3,TRBJ1-3,few,TGTGCCAGCAGGATCCCGAGGGGGGAATTAGGAAACACCATATATTTT,CASRIPRGELGNTIYF
TRBD1,TRBV20-1,TRBJ1-5,-,TGCAGTGCTACCCTTTTACAGGGGTACAATCAGCCCCAGCATTTT,CSATLLQGYNQPQHF
TRBD2,TRBV7-9,TRBJ2-7,many,TGTGCCAGCAGCCCCGAGGGACTAGCGGCGTCAGCCTACGAGCAGTACTTC,CASSPEGLAASAYEQYF
-,TRBV4-1,TRBJ1-1,-,TGCGCCAGCAGCGGGGCACCTTACACTGAAGCTTTCTTT,CASSGAPYTEAFF
-,TRBV28,TRBJ1-1,once,TGTGCCAGCAGTTTCCCGATAAACGATCGGACCCTTTTGGGGGCTGAAGCTTTCTTT,CASSFPINDRTLLGAEAFF
TRBD1,TRBV15,TRBJ2-1,many,TGTGCCACCAGCAGAGATCCGGGACAGGGTGTTCAGCAGTTCTTC,CATSRDPGQGVQQFF
-,TRBV11-1,TRBJ1-3,-,TGTGCCAGCAGCTTACCGGGAGCCGGAAACACCATATATTTT,CASSLPGAGNTIYF
-,TRBV7-9,TRBJ1-1,few,TGTGCCAGCAGCCACAGTGAAGATGCCCTCATGAACACTGAAGCTTTCTTT,CASSHSEDALMNTEAFF
-,TRBV6-6,TRBJ1-1,-,TGTGCCAGCAGTTACTCAACCGGGGCCAGGGGCACTGAAGCTTTCTTT,CASSYSTGARGTEAFF
-,TRBV15,TRBJ2-3,-,TGTGCCACCAGCAGAGACGACAGCACAGATACGCAGTATTTT,CATSRDDSTDTQYF
-,TRBV25-1,TRBJ1-1,-,TGTGCCAGCAGTGAAAGGGGGATGAACACTGAAGCTTTCTTT,CASSERGMNTEAFF
-,TRBV7-7,TRBJ2-3,many,TGTGCTAGCAGCTTAGCCGCGGGGGCCTACACAGATACGCAGTATTTT,CASSLAAGAYTDTQYF
-,TRBV5-4,TRBJ2-3,-,TGTGCCAGCAGCACTTCTCAGGGGACTAGCACAGATACGCAGTATTTT,CASSTSQGTSTDTQYF
-,TRBV7-9,TRBJ2-7,-,TGTGCCAGCAGCTTCGGCAGGGTGTCGGACGAGCAGTACTTC,CASSFGRVSDEQYF
-,TRBV7-6,TRBJ2-3,many,TGTGCCAGCAGCTTAAGGGGGTCGGGCAGTAAAACAGATACGCAGTATTTT,CASSLRGSGSKTDTQYF
TRBD2,TRBV27,TRBJ2-3,few,TGTGCCAGCAGTTTTCAAGCGGGGGGGCCGGATACGCAGTATTTT,CASSFQAGGPDTQYF
-,TRBV9,TRBJ2-5,-,TGTGCCAGCAGCGTAGGCTTAAGCTCACCCTACCAAGAGACCCAGTACTTC,CASSVGLSSPYQETQYF
-,TRBV7-8,TRBJ1-2,-,TGTGCCAGCAGCTCCGTCCTAGAAGGCTACACCTTC,CASSSVLEGYTF
TRBD1,TRBV19,TRBJ1-1,few,TGTGCCACCCGGGACAGTTCAACTGAAGCTTTCTTT,CATRDSSTEAFF
-,TRBV29-1,TRBJ1-6,once,TGCAGCGTGGACCGGACCGATCGGGCTCCCCTCCACTTT,CSVDRTDRAPLHF
TRBD1,TRBV6-6,TRBJ2-5,few,TGTGCCAGCAGCAATGACATAGGACAGGCTAGGCAGACCCAGTACTTC,CASSNDIGQARQTQYF
-,TRBV29-1,TRBJ1-1,-,TGCAGCGTTGAAGATCTCGAAGCTTTCTTT,CSVEDLEAFF
TRBD2,TRBV7-6,TRBJ2-7,-,TGTGCCAGCAGCTCAAATAGCGGGACCAACTACGAGCAGTACTTC,CASSSNSGTNYEQYF
-,TRBV5-4,TRBJ1-1,-,TGTGCCAGCAGCGGACCAGGGGTATTAACTGAAGCTTTCTTT,CASSGPGVLTEAFF
-,TRBV9,TRBJ1-3,-,TGTGCCAGCAGCGGAAGAGGACAAAAAGGAAACACCATATATTTT,CASSGRGQKGNTIYF
-,TRBV28,TRBJ1-1,-,TGTGCCAGCAGCGAGAGGGGAGGGGACGGGGGCCAGCATGAAGCTTTCTTT,CASSERGGDGGQHEAFF
TRBD1,TRBV2,TRBJ2-5,few,TGTGCCAGGACAGGGGGCCCTAGGGAGACCCAGTACTTC,CARTGGPRETQYF
-,TRBV2,TRBJ2-7,-,TGTGCCAGCAGTGGTGAGGAATCCTACGAGCAGTACTTC,CASSGEESYEQYF